Here is one TCR beta chain with its context. Its antigen is undetermined. Unmatched junction bases numbered 7, after V lost 5 bases and J lost 2 bases. The CDR3 contains 16 residues. Germline loops: CDR1 SGHRS, CDR2 YFSETQ. cDNA libraries for TCR beta contained unique molecular identifiers. Between about 1 and 11 million T cells gave rise to some 520,000 cDNA molecules. TCRdb reanalysed the PCR reads using MiXCR and keeps one entry per CDR3 protein. The sample records 600,000 to 750,000 distinct CDR3 sequences, around 60% being singletons. This record comes from a study of post-analysis software for immune sequencing data. Study-wide context: Relapsing-remitting, secondary progressive and progressive-relapsing forms made up the multiple sclerosis disease courses.

Overall study findings and caveats: Controls significantly exceeded multiple sclerosis patients in normalized Chao1 diversity. TRBV5-6, TRBV5-1 and TRBV20-1 belonged to a set of roughly five TRBV segments that were more frequent in patients than controls. By F measure, strong co-clustering occurred among samples prepared in the same batch.

The chain employs TRBV5-1 and TRBJ2-7; TRBD2 aligns across 13 bases. The specimen was blood. The receptor was derived from a girl aged 2-10 years with multiple sclerosis. CDR3 sequence (DNA): TGCGCCAGCAGGTTGACTAGCGGGAGGATTACCTACGAGCAGTACTTC. Amino acids: CASRLTSGRITYEQYF.